One and the same sample provided the 22 T cell receptor beta chains below, sequenced in a study of T-cell memory formation after mild COVID-19. In TCRdb, the 5' RACE reads were re-called with MiXCR into one record per CDR3 protein. The repertoire holds about 390,000 distinct CDR3 sequences, about 17% seen once, with approximately 21% in the top ten. Specimen: PBMCs or a T cell subset sorted from them (not recorded which). The receptors were sampled from a man between 18 and 29 years old who had mild COVID-19 (a few samples of this study predate the infection). Cell type and time point are not known.

This clonotype was observed a handful of times. The rearrangement links TRBV6-6 to TRBJ1-1; D is ambiguous. This CDR3 comprises 11 residues. CDR1 MNHNY and CDR2 SVGAGI come from the germline V gene (reference sequence). V was pared by 7 bases and J by 2 bases, with 5 bases between. The CDR3 is CASKINTEAFF. For the CDR3, the DNA is TGTGCCAGCAAAATAAACACTGAAGCTTTCTTT.

This clonotype was recorded at least ten times. This rearrangement joins TRBV5-1 to TRBJ1-1; 8 bases map to TRBD1. This CDR3 is built from 14 residues. The germline V gene has CDR1 SGHRS and CDR2 YFSETQ. Losses at the gene ends were 0 bases for V and 7 bases for J; bases not matched to a gene: 5. CDR3 sequence (DNA): TGCGCCAGCAGCTTGGCTCGACAGGGGAGTGAAGCTTTCTTT. Translated: CASSLARQGSEAFF.

This clonotype was detected ten times or more. CDR3 in DNA: TGCAGTGCTAGAGATCACGCAGGGAACGAGCAGTACGTC. This gives the protein CSARDHAGNEQYV. J is TRBJ2-7 and V is TRBV20-1; possible D gene TRBD1, 5 bases. This CDR3 has 13 amino acids. Looked up from germline, CDR1 is DFQATT and CDR2 is SNEGSKA (reference sequence). Trimming cost V 0 bases and J 5 bases, with 11 bases left between them.

This clonotype has more than one count but fewer than ten. The V and J genes are TRBV29-1 and TRBJ1-2; 10 bases are shared with TRBD1. V trimming: 6 bases; J trimming: 1 base; junction bases outside the gene matches: 2. CDR3 length equals 13 residues. The germline V gene has CDR1 SQVTM and CDR2 ANQGSEA. CDR3 protein: CSVRTGGNYGYTF. The CDR3 DNA reads as TGCAGCGTCCGGACAGGGGGTAACTATGGCTACACCTTC.

A few counts support this clonotype. The genes are TRBV5-6 and TRBJ1-6; D is uncertain. Trimming cost V 1 base and J 14 bases, with 13 bases left between them. CDR1 and CDR2 from the germline V gene are SGHDT and YYEEEE. The CDR3 extends over 13 amino acids. CDR3 sequence: CASSLPRGGALHF. CDR3 in DNA: TGTGCCAGCAGCTTGCCGAGAGGTGGGGCCCTCCACTTT.

The gene calls are TRBV4-3 and TRBJ1-1; unclear D gene. V dropped 0 bases and J dropped 4 bases, with 12 bases sitting between them. The CDR3 consists of 15 residues. CDR1 is LGHNA, CDR2 YSLEER, per germline. The CDR3, as DNA: TGCGCCAGCAGCCAAGATAGCGAGGGTCGCACTGAAGCTTTCTTT. Translation gives CASSQDSEGRTEAFF.

The chain joins TRBV6-1 to TRBJ1-5; D not resolved. The V and J ends lost 2 bases and 3 bases respectively, with 8 bases between them. There are 14 residues in the CDR3. Per germline, CDR1 MNHNS and CDR2 SASEGT. The CDR3 sequence: CASSETRFNQPQHF. In nucleotides, the CDR3 is TGTGCCAGCAGTGAAACAAGGTTCAATCAGCCCCAGCATTTT.

This clonotype was counted between two and nine times. The V gene is TRBV10-3, the J gene TRBJ1-2; 8 bases match TRBD1. Germline loops: CDR1 ENHRY, CDR2 SYGVKD. Trimming took 3 bases from V and 2 from J; bases not matched to a gene: 8. The CDR3 is made up of 16 amino acids. Written as DNA, the CDR3 is TGTGCCATCAGTGACCCGGACAGGGTGGGGAACTATGGCTACACCTTC. Translated: CAISDPDRVGNYGYTF.

This clonotype was recorded a few times. The V and J genes are TRBV5-1 and TRBJ1-4, with TRBD1 as a possible D gene (6 bases). CDR3 length equals 15 residues. Trimming stripped 4 bases from V and 3 bases from J, with 13 bases between. Germline loops: CDR1 SGHRS, CDR2 YFSETQ. The CDR3 protein is CASSLIGGANEKLFF. The CDR3, as DNA: TGCGCCAGCAGCCTGATAGGGGGAGCTAATGAAAAACTGTTTTTT.

This clonotype was seen more than once but under ten times. This chain connects TRBV20-1 to TRBJ2-7; D possibly corresponds to TRBD2 (5 bases). The CDR3 loop spans 13 amino acids. Trimming took 5 bases from V and 0 from J, leaving 11 bases between them. Germline V gives CDR1 DFQATT, CDR2 SNEGSKA (reference sequence). CDR3 residues: CSAQTGNSYEQYF. The CDR3 coding sequence is TGCAGTGCTCAGACCGGGAACTCCTACGAGCAGTACTTC.

In this sample, this clonotype turned up many times. The gene calls are TRBV5-1 and TRBJ2-2; D is unresolved. CDR1 is SGHRS and CDR2 is YFSETQ in the germline V gene. The V end was cut by 1 base, the J end by 5 bases, with 6 bases between. This CDR3 has 13 amino acids. CDR3 in amino acids: CASSLRFTGELFF. CDR3 coding DNA: TGCGCCAGCAGCTTGCGGTTTACCGGGGAGCTGTTTTTT.

This clonotype was counted ten times or more. The chain links TRBV7-2 to TRBJ2-3; 10 positions match TRBD1. The CDR3 is 16 residues long. Trimming removed 6 bases from V and 3 bases from J; junction bases left unmatched: 9. The germline V gene has CDR1 SGHTA and CDR2 FQGNSA. CDR3 region: CASSYTPGQGTDTQYF. CDR3 nucleotide sequence: TGTGCCAGCAGTTATACTCCGGGACAGGGGACAGATACGCAGTATTTT.

This clonotype was detected a few times. The V call is TRBV7-9, the J call TRBJ1-1, with no clear D. The V gene lost 4 bases and the J gene lost 0 bases, with 12 bases spanning the gap. The CDR3 consists of 15 residues. The germline V gene has CDR1 SEHNR and CDR2 FQNEAQ (reference sequence). CDR3 amino acids: CASSSTKQMNTEAFF. DNA for the CDR3: TGTGCCAGCAGCTCGACAAAACAAATGAACACTGAAGCTTTCTTT. Full variable domain (missing parts from reference TRBV7-9 and TRBJ1-1): DTGVSQNPRHKITKRGQNVTFRCDPISEHNRLYWYRQTLGQGPEFLTYFQNEAQLEKSRLLSDRFSAERPKGSFSTLEIQRTEQGDSAMYLCASSSTKQMNTEAFFGQGTRLTVV.

This clonotype has just a few counts. The J gene is TRBJ2-2, the V gene TRBV9; TRBD1 or TRBD2 may be the D gene (5 bases each). The CDR3 consists of 15 residues. The V gene lost 3 bases and the J gene lost 2 bases, with 11 bases spanning the gap. Germline V gives CDR1 SGDLS, CDR2 YYNGEE. CDR3 sequence reads: CASSAGTGNTGELFF. CDR3 sequence (DNA): TGTGCCAGCAGCGCTGGGACGGGTAACACCGGGGAGCTGTTTTTT.

This clonotype was detected a few times. The chain links TRBV4-1 to TRBJ1-6, with D uncertain. The CDR3 covers 16 residues. Germline-derived CDR1 and CDR2 are MGHRA and YSYEKL. Trimming left V 0 bases short and J 7 bases short, with 13 bases between. The CDR3 loop is CASSQETRGPNSPLHF. DNA of the CDR3: TGCGCCAGCAGCCAAGAAACCAGAGGACCGAATTCACCCCTCCACTTT.

This clonotype was counted once. This CDR3 is CASSSRRGQRETQYF. As DNA, the CDR3 is TGTGCCAGCAGTTCCCGCCGCGGACAGCGAGAGACCCAGTACTTC. The chain recombines TRBV12-3 or TRBV12-4 with TRBJ2-5, with a tentative D call TRBD1 (6 bases). V lost 4 bases and J 4 bases, leaving 16 bases between the germline ends. The CDR3 spans 15 residues.

The chain carries TRBV7-2 and TRBJ2-1; D may correspond to TRBD1 or TRBD2 (5 bases each). The CDR3 is 14 amino acids. Trimming took 7 bases from V and 4 from J, leaving 14 bases between them. Per the germline V gene, CDR1 is SGHTA and CDR2 is FQGNSA. The CDR3 is CASKLTRGYNEQFF. In DNA, the CDR3 is TGTGCCAGCAAGCTAACTAGGGGATACAATGAGCAGTTCTTC.

This clonotype was counted many times. The CDR3 region is CASSLQGPYNEQFF. The CDR3 DNA reads as TGTGCCAGCAGCTTACAGGGCCCCTACAATGAGCAGTTCTTC. The chain recombines TRBV5-5 with TRBJ2-1; D is possibly TRBD1 (6 bases). CDR1 is SGHKS, CDR2 YYEKEE, per germline (reference sequence). Deletions cut 2 bases from V and 2 bases from J, with 8 bases between. The CDR3 totals 14 residues.

This sequence joins TRBV11-2 and TRBJ1-1; weak D call: TRBD1 (5 bases). There are 16 residues in the CDR3. The germline V gene has CDR1 SGHAT and CDR2 FQNNGV. V was pared by 4 bases and J by 0 bases, with 15 bases between. The CDR3 spells CASSSPQGLMNTEAFF. The CDR3 DNA reads as TGTGCCAGCAGCTCCCCCCAGGGATTAATGAACACTGAAGCTTTCTTT.

This chain uses TRBV7-2 with TRBJ2-5, with a possible D match to TRBD1 (6 bases). From germline, CDR1 is SGHTA and CDR2 FQGNSA. Trimming pared 5 bases from V and 2 bases from J, leaving 12 bases between. The CDR3 is 14 residues long. CDR3 sequence (DNA): TGTGCCAGCAGCCCAGACAGGTCGCAAGAGACCCAGTACTTC. It translates to CASSPDRSQETQYF.

This clonotype was detected only a few times. The chain recombines TRBV12-3 or TRBV12-4 with TRBJ1-2; 7 bases agree with TRBD1. V lost 5 bases, J lost 7 bases, and 13 bases stayed unmatched. There are 15 residues in the CDR3. The CDR3 loop reads CASSHLGEGASGYTF. The CDR3 DNA sequence: TGTGCCAGCAGTCACCTCGGGGAGGGGGCGTCTGGCTACACCTTC.

The chain links TRBV20-1 to TRBJ2-7; 8 nucleotides line up with TRBD1. CDR1 is DFQATT and CDR2 is SNEGSKA in the germline V gene (reference sequence). The V gene end was trimmed by 5 bases and the J gene end by 5 bases; junction bases not matched to a gene: 8. The CDR3 extends over 13 amino acids. CDR3 in amino acids: CSALDRVRDEQYV. CDR3 nucleotide sequence: TGCAGTGCTTTGGACAGGGTGCGTGACGAGCAGTACGTC.